This is a list of T cell receptor beta chains from one sample in a study of T cell responses to AZD1222 COVID-19 vaccine. Only in-frame clones appear in the TCRdb table, and some are missing; sequencing was by immunoSEQ multiplex PCR. The sample records fewer than 90,000 clones, 75% to 95% being singletons. The starting material was peripheral blood, obtained 28 days after the second AZD1222 dose. These receptors came from an adult who received the AZD1222 COVID-19 vaccine. CDR3s include the opening cysteine and the closing phenylalanine or tryptophan. Each record gives: V gene, J gene, D gene, CDR3 protein, CDR3 DNA. A D gene is named only where the DNA matches it firmly.

TRBV12-3/TRBV12-4	TRBJ2-7	-	CASRLSGAYEQYF	TGTGCCAGCAGGTTATCAGGGGCCTACGAGCAGTACTTC
TRBV15	TRBJ1-4	-	CATSPLGGMNEKLFF	TGTGCCACCAGTCCCCTCGGGGGGATGAATGAAAAACTGTTTTTT
TRBV19	TRBJ2-3	TRBD2	CASNSGLAGTDTQYF	TGTGCCAGTAATTCTGGACTAGCGGGCACAGATACGCAGTATTTT
TRBV13	TRBJ2-3	TRBD2	CASSPLASGASDTQYF	TGTGCCAGCAGCCCCCTGGCTAGCGGGGCCTCAGATACGCAGTATTTT
TRBV6-1	TRBJ1-2	-	CASSEQTGPPRYGYTF	TGTGCCAGCAGTGAACAGACAGGCCCGCCTCGGTATGGCTACACCTTC
TRBV6-6	TRBJ1-2	-	CASSYSGAATNYGYTF	TGTGCCAGCAGTTACTCCGGGGCAGCTACTAACTATGGCTACACCTTC
TRBV29-1	TRBJ2-3	-	CSVEGIQAGGTDTQYF	TGCAGCGTTGAGGGTATCCAAGCCGGGGGTACAGATACGCAGTATTTT
TRBV9	TRBJ1-2	-	CASSNPPSYGYTF	TGTGCCAGCAGCAACCCACCATCCTATGGCTACACCTTC
TRBV7-2	TRBJ2-1	TRBD2	CASSLTSGHSQQFF	TGTGCCAGCAGCTTAACTAGCGGGCACTCCCAGCAGTTCTTC
TRBV6-4	TRBJ1-5	TRBD1	CASSADRGGQPQHF	TGTGCCAGCAGCGCGGACAGGGGCGGACAGCCCCAGCATTTT
TRBV18	TRBJ1-3	-	CASSPSVGDSGNTIYF	TGTGCCAGCTCACCAAGCGTAGGCGACTCTGGAAACACCATATATTTT
TRBV7-3	TRBJ2-1	TRBD1	CASSPTRQGAKGEQFF	TGTGCCAGCAGCCCAACCAGACAGGGGGCTAAGGGTGAGCAGTTCTTC
TRBV9	TRBJ2-1	-	CASSKHPSAYNEQFF	TGTGCCAGCAGCAAGCACCCATCAGCTTACAATGAGCAGTTCTTC
TRBV10-2	TRBJ2-7	TRBD2	CASSVSGRSYEQYF	TGCGCCAGCAGTGTTAGCGGGAGGTCCTACGAGCAGTACTTC
TRBV23-1	TRBJ1-5	-	CASSQSRGGARQPQHF	TGCGCCAGCAGTCAATCACGAGGGGGGGCACGACAGCCCCAGCATTTT